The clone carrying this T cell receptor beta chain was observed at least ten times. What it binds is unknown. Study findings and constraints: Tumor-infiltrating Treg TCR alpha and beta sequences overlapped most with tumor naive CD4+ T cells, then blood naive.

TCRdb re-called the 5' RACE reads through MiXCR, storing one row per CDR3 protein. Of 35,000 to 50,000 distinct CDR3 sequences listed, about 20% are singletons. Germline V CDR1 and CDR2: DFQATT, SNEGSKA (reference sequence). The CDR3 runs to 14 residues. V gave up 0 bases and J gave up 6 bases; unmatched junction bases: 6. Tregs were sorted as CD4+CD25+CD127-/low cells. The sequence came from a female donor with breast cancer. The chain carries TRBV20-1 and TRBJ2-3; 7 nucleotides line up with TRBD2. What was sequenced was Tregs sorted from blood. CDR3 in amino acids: CSAREGGREDTQYF. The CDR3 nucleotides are TGCAGTGCTAGAGAGGGAGGGCGGGAGGATACGCAGTATTTT.